A single sample is the source of the 3 T cell receptor beta chains below, sequenced in a study of blood T cell repertoires in COVID-19. Clones were read by immunoSEQ multiplex PCR, and TCRdb kept only the in-frame ones, dropping some. The sample lists 70,000 to 95,000 clones; about 81% were seen once. The source material was peripheral blood. The receptor source for this set is a human donor in a cohort sampled during active COVID-19.

The V and J genes are TRBV4-2 and TRBJ1-2, with TRBD1 as a possible D gene (6 bases). The CDR3 sequence is 16 residues long. Trimming stripped 0 bases from V and 8 bases from J, with 19 bases between. CDR1 and CDR2 (germline): LGHNA, YNFKEQ. The CDR3 region has the DNA TGTGCCAGCAGCCAAGATGGGGGAGCAGGGGTGGGCGGCTACACCTTC. Its translation is CASSQDGGAGVGGYTF.

As to this clone: Additional DNA sequences in this sample encode the identical CDR3. This chain connects TRBV5-1 to TRBJ2-5; 9 nucleotides agree with TRBD1. The CDR3 length is 15 residues. CDR1 is SGHRS and CDR2 is YFSETQ in the germline V gene. Trimming at V came to 0 bases and at J to 5 bases, leaving 5 bases not matched to a gene. This chain's CDR3 is CASSLDRGQGETQYF. CDR3 nucleotides: TGCGCCAGCAGCTTGGACAGGGGGCAAGGGGAGACCCAGTACTTC.

In its sample, this clone was seen a few times. This chain links TRBV2 with TRBJ2-5; perhaps TRBD1 as D (5 bases). Germline V lookup: CDR1 SNHLY, CDR2 FYNNEI. This CDR3 comprises 14 residues. V was trimmed by 7 bases and J by 2 bases, leaving 14 bases between them. The CDR3 DNA reads TGTGCCAGCACGCGGATGGGGCAACAAGAGACCCAGTACTTC. Translating it yields CASTRMGQQETQYF.